The 7 T cell receptor beta chains given below trace back to one sample, sequenced in a study of shared clonotypes between healthy human individuals. CD45RO-negative, CCR7-selected cells formed the naive CD8 fraction, which excluded terminally differentiated effector memory CD45RA+ cells. The data were produced by immunoSEQ multiplex PCR, yet TCRdb's version contains in-frame clones alone and is incomplete. The sample shows approximately 1.9 million clones, 93% of them seen only once. The sequenced sample consisted of naive CD8+ T cells from PBMCs. These TCRs come from a man between 18 and 35 years old in good health. Some clones in this sample may be carry-over from other donors' samples.

This clone has only one observation. V is TRBV19 and J is TRBJ2-1; 12 bases fit TRBD2. The CDR3 consists of 15 residues. V shed 5 bases, J shed 9 bases, and the junction held 8 bases outside the gene matches. Germline CDR1 LNHDA, CDR2 SQIVND (reference sequence). Here the CDR3 DNA reads TGTGCCAGTAGTTTGTCTAGCGGGAGGGGTGGTGAGCAGTTCTTC. It encodes CASSLSSGRGGEQFF. The whole variable domain, filled in from reference TRBV19 and TRBJ2-1, reads DGGITQSPKYLFRKEGQNVTLSCEQNLNHDAMYWYRQDPGQGLRLIYYSQIVNDFQKGDIAEGYSVSREKKESFPLTVTSAQKNPTAFYLCASSLSSGRGGEQFFGPGTRLTVL.

The genes are TRBV5-6 and TRBJ2-3; 12 bases are a match to TRBD1. Germline lookup yields CDR1 SGHDT and CDR2 YYEEEE. V lost 3 bases, J lost 4 bases, and 6 bases stayed unmatched. This CDR3 is 16 amino acids long. Here the CDR3 reads CASSSGQGAISDTQYF. The CDR3 nucleotides are TGTGCCAGCAGCTCGGGACAGGGGGCGATATCAGATACGCAGTATTTT.

The chain employs TRBV9 and TRBJ2-1; TRBD2 matches 7 bases. Germline assignment: CDR1 SGDLS and CDR2 YYNGEE. The V gene end was trimmed by 6 bases and the J gene end by 3 bases; junction bases not matched to a gene: 9. The CDR3 is 15 amino acids. The CDR3 coding sequence is TGTGCCAGCACCCCAGTGGGGGGGGGCTACAATGAGCAGTTCTTC. Translated, it gives CASTPVGGGYNEQFF.

The chain uses TRBV7-9 and TRBJ1-1; D ambiguous. This CDR3 region has 12 residues. With 6 bases removed from V and 5 bases from J, the gap between germline ends came to 10 bases. Germline V lookup: CDR1 SEHNR, CDR2 FQNEAQ (reference sequence). The CDR3 sequence: CASRLERTEAFF. CDR3 nucleotides: TGTGCCAGCAGGCTGGAGAGAACTGAAGCTTTCTTT.

In regard to this clone: Within the sample, other DNA sequences also encode this same CDR3. The chain employs TRBV9 and TRBJ2-1; unclear D gene. The germline V and J ends were trimmed by 0 bases and 8 bases, with 6 bases remaining between them. Germline CDR1 reads SGDLS; CDR2 reads YYNGEE. This CDR3 spans 12 amino acids. This CDR3 is CASSVAVDEQFF. As DNA, the CDR3 is TGTGCCAGCAGCGTAGCTGTCGATGAGCAGTTCTTC.

This chain connects TRBV19 to TRBJ2-5; D tentatively fits TRBD1 or TRBD2 (5 bases each). Germline loops: CDR1 LNHDA, CDR2 SQIVND (reference sequence). With 5 bases removed from V and 3 bases from J, the gap between germline ends came to 22 bases. The length of the CDR3 is 17 residues. The CDR3 loop reads CASSHRPGRLSEETQYF. The DNA of the CDR3 is TGTGCCAGTAGTCACCGACCGGGGCGTTTGTCTGAAGAGACCCAGTACTTC.

This clone was counted once. The V and J genes are TRBV14 and TRBJ1-2; 9 nucleotides line up with TRBD1. Trimming took 1 base from V and 4 from J; bases not matched to a gene: 7. CDR1 is SGHDN, CDR2 FVKESK, per germline. This CDR3 comprises 16 residues. The CDR3 loop reads CASSQGFRTGVYGYTF. CDR3 nucleotides: TGTGCCAGCAGCCAAGGATTTCGGACAGGGGTCTATGGCTACACCTTC.